Listed below are T cell receptor beta chains from one sample, sequenced in a study of Ad26.COV2.S vaccination and SARS-CoV-2 variants. Some clones are missing from TCRdb's copy, which holds only in-frame ones; the method was immunoSEQ multiplex PCR. The repertoire holds 440,000 or so clones, with 90% as singletons. The sample was peripheral blood, taken in a trial of Ad26.COV2.S vaccine versus placebo. These receptors came from a person between 18 and 65 years old who received the Ad26.COV2.S COVID-19 vaccine or a placebo. Each CDR3 is given with its conserved first and last residue. Fields, in order: clone size, V gene, D gene, J gene, CDR3 DNA, CDR3 protein. The D gene is left open where the match is weak. Clone size is stated in some rows and not others, as once, few, many or a class when expanded.

.,TRBV3-1/TRBV3-2,.,TRBJ1-1,TGTGCCAGCAGCCAAAACGATGTCACTGAAGCTTTCTTT,CASSQNDVTEAFF
.,TRBV23-1,TRBD1,TRBJ2-4,TGCGCCAGCGGCCTTCAACAGGGGAATACCCTCAACTTC,CASGLQQGNTLNF
.,TRBV9,TRBD1,TRBJ2-5,TGTGCCAGCAGCGTCTCACAGGGGTTTCAAGAGACCCAGTACTTC,CASSVSQGFQETQYF
.,TRBV14,.,TRBJ2-1,TGTGCCAGCAGCCAAGATCTGACCAGAGAGCAGTTCTTC,CASSQDLTREQFF
few,TRBV30,.,TRBJ1-3,TGTGCCTGGAGTGTACGGTCTGCCAACTCTGGAAACACCATATATTTT,CAWSVRSANSGNTIYF
.,TRBV20-1,.,TRBJ2-5,TGCAGTGCTAGTGTGGGCCAAGAGACCCAGTACTTC,CSASVGQETQYF
.,TRBV7-2,.,TRBJ2-7,TGTGCCAGCAGCTTAGTAGTAGGGGGCTACGAGCAGTACTTC,CASSLVVGGYEQYF
.,TRBV28,TRBD1,TRBJ1-4,TGTGCCAGCAGAGGGACAGGGAAAGAAAAACTGTTTTTT,CASRGTGKEKLFF
.,TRBV6-5,TRBD1,TRBJ2-3,TGTGCCAGCAGGAGGGACAGGGTAGATACGCAGTATTTT,CASRRDRVDTQYF
.,TRBV27,TRBD1,TRBJ1-1,TGTGCCAGCAGTTTAGGGGCAGGGGGCGGAACTGAAGCTTTCTTT,CASSLGAGGGTEAFF
few,TRBV2,.,TRBJ2-2,TGTGCCAGCAGTGGGCGGGGATTCGTGGCCGGGGAGCTGTTTTTT,CASSGRGFVAGELFF
.,TRBV28,.,TRBJ1-1,TGTGCCACTCTAACAGGGACGTTTGGGTACACTGAAGCTTTCTTT,CATLTGTFGYTEAFF
.,TRBV21-1,.,TRBJ2-1,TGTGCCAGCAGGACAGGACTAGCGGGACTTAATGAGCAGTTCTTC,CASRTGLAGLNEQFF
.,TRBV18,.,TRBJ2-7,TGTGCCAGCTCATTGAGGGACTCCTACTACGAGCAGTACTTC,CASSLRDSYYEQYF
.,TRBV7-9,.,TRBJ2-1,TGTGCCAGCAGCCCCACTCCCTCTTACAATGAGCAGTTCTTC,CASSPTPSYNEQFF
once,TRBV5-6,TRBD2,TRBJ2-5,TGTGCCAGCAGCTTGGCCACGTCTAGCGGGGAGACCCAGTACTTC,CASSLATSSGETQYF
.,TRBV11-2,.,TRBJ1-1,TGTGCCAGCAGCATAAGGGGGGACACTGAAGCTTTCTTT,CASSIRGDTEAFF
.,TRBV10-3,TRBD1,TRBJ2-2,TGTGCCATCAGTGACCCCGACAGGGTAGGAACCGGGGAGCTGTTTTTT,CAISDPDRVGTGELFF
.,TRBV2,.,TRBJ2-7,TGTGCCAGCAGCCCTGCCTCCTACGAGCAGTACTTC,CASSPASYEQYF
.,TRBV6-1,.,TRBJ1-4,TGTGCCAGCAGTGCCCGGGTGGGGTTAACTAATGAAAAACTGTTTTTT,CASSARVGLTNEKLFF
once,TRBV4-3,TRBD1,TRBJ2-1,TGCGCCAGCAGCCAAGATAGGACAGGGGCTGGGCATGAGCAGTTCTTC,CASSQDRTGAGHEQFF
.,TRBV15,TRBD2,TRBJ2-5,TGTGCCACCAGCAGAGGGTTAGCGGGAGAGACCCAGTACTTC,CATSRGLAGETQYF
.,TRBV28,.,TRBJ2-7,TGTGCCAGCAGCCAGGGTCAAGCCTACGAGCAGTACTTC,CASSQGQAYEQYF
once,TRBV20-1,.,TRBJ1-2,TGCAGTGCTAGTCCCACTCCCAACGGTAACTATGGCTACACCTTC,CSASPTPNGNYGYTF
.,TRBV19,.,TRBJ2-1,TGTGCCAGTAGTATTTGGGGGCTGGGGGCGGGAGCAGCGAACGGTGAGCAGTTCTTC,CASSIWGLGAGAANGEQFF
.,TRBV28,.,TRBJ2-2,TGTGCCAGCAGTTTCGAGGGGTTTGGCACCGGGGAGCTGTTTTTT,CASSFEGFGTGELFF
.,TRBV29-1,TRBD1,TRBJ2-3,TGCAGCGTTCAGGGGGCAGATACGCAGTATTTT,CSVQGADTQYF
.,TRBV7-2,.,TRBJ1-2,TGTGCCAGCAGCTTAGGCGTCGTCTATGGCTACACCTTC,CASSLGVVYGYTF
.,TRBV5-6,.,TRBJ1-2,TGTGCCAGCAGTGTGGGGCGGAAACAATATGGCTACACCTTC,CASSVGRKQYGYTF
.,TRBV24-1,.,TRBJ1-3,TGTGCCACCTCTATCTCTGGAAACACCATATATTTT,CATSISGNTIYF
.,TRBV7-3,.,TRBJ2-3,TGTGCCAGCAGCCGCTCTGGGGGAGTAACAGATACGCAGTATTTT,CASSRSGGVTDTQYF
.,TRBV7-2,TRBD1,TRBJ2-2,TGTGCCAGCAGCTCAGCACAGGGGTACACCGGGGAGCTGTTTTTT,CASSSAQGYTGELFF
.,TRBV5-1,.,TRBJ2-5,TGCGCCAGCAGCTTCGAGCGGGACAAAGAGACCCAGTACTTC,CASSFERDKETQYF
.,TRBV3-1/TRBV3-2,TRBD2,TRBJ2-1,TGTGCCAGCAGCCAAAAATTCCCCGGGACTAGCAGATACAATGAGCAGTTCTTC,CASSQKFPGTSRYNEQFF
.,TRBV27,TRBD2,TRBJ2-3,TGTGCCAGCAGTACCTGGACTAGCGGAACTAGCACAGATACGCAGTATTTT,CASSTWTSGTSTDTQYF
.,TRBV7-9,TRBD1,TRBJ2-7,TGTGCCAGCAGCTCGGGGACAGGGCAAATCTACGAGCAGTACTTC,CASSSGTGQIYEQYF